A single T cell receptor (beta chain) is shown here with its context. What it recognizes is unknown. This sample is drawn from a study of cytomegalovirus exposure and HLA in healthy donors. Study at large: The Caucasian-associated ancestry cluster held more than 80% of under 450 genotyped donors. Study-level results: Most TCR beta V segments were productive about 90% or about 30% of the time in an earlier analysis. Specificity of a few CMV-associated chains for CMV antigens was verified in vitro.

The CDR3 length is 16 residues. V lost 1 base to trimming and J lost 0 bases; unmatched junction nucleotides: 5. Germline loops: CDR1 MNHNY, CDR2 SVGAGI (reference sequence). Researchers ran the PCR with 60 Vbeta and 13 Jbeta primers. Clones were sequenced by immunoSEQ multiplex PCR, and TCRdb holds only the in-frame ones, with some missing. The top ten clones hold roughly 1.4% of a sample with about 150,000 clones, less than 85% of them seen once. This clonotype was obtained from a man aged 35-49 years in good health and CMV-seronegative. Source material: PBMCs. The chain couples TRBV6-6 to TRBJ2-7, with 8 bases that match TRBD1. CDR3 sequence: CASSYFETGVSYEQYF. Here the CDR3 DNA reads TGTGCCAGCAGTTACTTTGAGACAGGGGTCTCCTACGAGCAGTACTTC.